This T cell receptor beta chain was recovered during a study of cytomegalovirus exposure and HLA in healthy donors. Study-level findings and limits: Among donors in an Asian-associated ancestry cluster, a later analysis reportedly found fewer N-insertions than the roughly 700-donor mean. A later analysis showed that HLA-associated TCR beta chains had undergone more clonal expansion than equally common others.

Details on this clone: Its antigen is not known.

Germline-derived CDR1 and CDR2 are MNHNY and SVGAGI (reference sequence). The CDR3 covers 14 residues. V lost 2 bases, J lost 1 base, and 0 bases stayed unmatched. Vbeta (60) and Jbeta (13) primers were used in the PCR. Source study methods: Approximately 79 million unique TCR beta chains, some 9.9 million of them shared, were counted by a later analysis. Libraries were prepared by immunoSEQ multiplex PCR; TCRdb keeps only in-frame clonotypes and omits some of them. The V and J calls and the clone size are those of that table, but D and trimming were determined from the DNA. The sample yields 130,000 to 150,000 clones, around two thirds seen once.

The source of this sequence is a man between 18 and 35 years old in good health and CMV-seropositive. Source material: PBMCs. V usage is TRBV6-6 and J usage is TRBJ1-1; TRBD1 matches at 8 bases. The CDR3 sequence: CASSYGTGNTEAFF. The CDR3 coding sequence is TGTGCCAGCAGTTACGGGACAGGGAACACTGAAGCTTTCTTT.